The rows below give T cell receptor beta chains drawn from one sample of a study of blood T cell repertoires in COVID-19. Method: immunoSEQ multiplex PCR; TCRdb's copy keeps in-frame clones and lacks some. The sample includes 95,000 to 150,000 clones, approximately 90% of them seen just once. Sequenced input: peripheral blood. The receptors were sampled from a woman of 80 years or more with acute or convalescent COVID-19. Both conserved end residues are part of each CDR3. A D gene is named only where the DNA matches it firmly. Some rows mark clone size as missing; the rest say once, few, many or name a class of expanded clone.

V	J	size	D	CDR3	DNA
TRBV6-6	TRBJ1-2	few	TRBD1	CASSSGTGGSYGYTF	TGTGCCAGCAGTTCAGGGACAGGGGGCAGCTATGGCTACACCTTC
TRBV7-2	TRBJ1-4	few	-	CASSPSQGTNEKLFF	TGTGCCAGCAGTCCAAGCCAGGGGACTAATGAAAAACTGTTTTTT
TRBV6-5	TRBJ2-1	-	TRBD1	CASITGDSYNEQFF	TGTGCCAGCATTACAGGGGACTCCTACAATGAGCAGTTCTTC
TRBV9	TRBJ1-3	-	TRBD1	CASSDDRAGNTIYF	TGTGCCAGCAGCGACGACAGGGCTGGAAACACCATATATTTT
TRBV10-1	TRBJ2-3	-	-	CASNSGTGDTQYF	TGCGCCAGCAACAGCGGAACGGGAGATACGCAGTATTTT
TRBV5-1	TRBJ1-5	-	-	CASSLNPGVAQPQHF	TGCGCCAGCAGCTTGAACCCAGGGGTGGCTCAGCCCCAGCATTTT
TRBV6-2/TRBV6-3	TRBJ1-1	few	TRBD1	CASSYMAQGAETEAFF	TGTGCCAGCAGTTACATGGCGCAGGGGGCAGAAACTGAAGCTTTCTTT
TRBV29-1	TRBJ2-3	once	-	CSVLGAIGGNTDTQYF	TGCAGCGTATTGGGGGCGATAGGTGGTAACACAGATACGCAGTATTTT
TRBV27	TRBJ1-3	once	TRBD1	CASSQRQGGYTIYF	TGTGCCAGCAGTCAGAGACAGGGGGGTTACACCATATATTTT
TRBV7-8	TRBJ1-1	-	-	CASSLYPGLNTEAFF	TGTGCCAGCAGCTTATACCCAGGGCTAAACACTGAAGCTTTCTTT
TRBV12-3/TRBV12-4	TRBJ1-1	-	-	CASSNGGNTEAFF	TGTGCCAGCAGTAACGGAGGGAACACTGAAGCTTTCTTT
TRBV19	TRBJ2-3	-	TRBD2	CASSIESRLAGTDTQYF	TGTGCCAGTAGTATAGAAAGCCGGCTAGCGGGGACAGATACGCAGTATTTT
TRBV27	TRBJ1-1	-	-	CASSFGGAAEAFF	TGTGCCAGCAGTTTTGGAGGGGCCGCTGAAGCTTTCTTT
TRBV27	TRBJ2-2	few	TRBD1	CASSAFRTGGAGELFF	TGTGCCAGCAGTGCTTTCCGGACAGGGGGGGCCGGGGAGCTGTTTTTT
TRBV18	TRBJ2-1	-	TRBD2	CASSPKLAGVINEQFF	TGTGCCAGCTCACCGAAACTAGCGGGAGTCATCAATGAGCAGTTCTTC
TRBV19	TRBJ1-2	-	TRBD1	CASSDRDRGRYTF	TGTGCCAGTAGTGACCGGGACAGGGGCCGCTACACCTTC
TRBV15	TRBJ2-1	-	-	CATSRERQNEQFF	TGTGCCACCAGCAGAGAACGACAAAATGAGCAGTTCTTC
TRBV2	TRBJ1-5	-	TRBD1	CASSAGTGSSPQHF	TGTGCCAGCAGCGCCGGGACAGGGAGTTCGCCCCAGCATTTT
TRBV5-1	TRBJ1-2	-	-	CASSLVGGGYTF	TGCGCCAGCAGCTTGGTCGGAGGAGGCTACACCTTC
TRBV19	TRBJ1-2	-	-	CASSITGKGYGYTF	TGTGCCAGTAGTATAACGGGGAAAGGTTATGGCTACACCTTC
TRBV27	TRBJ1-4	-	-	CASRDYSSGPEEKLFF	TGTGCCAGCAGGGACTACTCGAGTGGTCCCGAGGAAAAACTGTTTTTT
TRBV19	TRBJ2-5	-	TRBD1	CASSKRTGTQETQYF	TGTGCCAGTAGTAAACGGACAGGTACTCAAGAGACCCAGTACTTC
TRBV3-1/TRBV3-2	TRBJ2-2	-	TRBD2	CASSQERLAGGRETGELFF	TGTGCCAGCAGCCAAGAGCGACTAGCGGGGGGGCGCGAGACCGGGGAGCTGTTTTTT
TRBV13	TRBJ2-2	-	TRBD1	CASSYGQGIGELFF	TGTGCCAGCAGCTACGGACAGGGGATCGGGGAGCTGTTTTTT
TRBV5-1	TRBJ2-1	few	-	CASSLDRSYNEQFF	TGCGCCAGCAGCTTGGACAGATCCTACAATGAGCAGTTCTTC
TRBV10-3	TRBJ1-4	few	-	CAISESPVRVNEKLFF	TGTGCCATCAGTGAGTCTCCCGTCAGGGTAAATGAAAAACTGTTTTTT
TRBV3-1/TRBV3-2	TRBJ1-6	-	-	CASSGVAGTPLHF	TGTGCCAGCAGCGGGGTCGCGGGGACACCCCTCCACTTT
TRBV19	TRBJ2-2	-	-	CASSRTILTGELFF	TGTGCCAGTAGTAGGACAATTCTTACCGGGGAGCTGTTTTTT
TRBV4-1	TRBJ1-3	-	-	CASSQQGSMGYSGNTIYF	TGCGCCAGCAGCCAGCAGGGAAGTATGGGGTACTCTGGAAACACCATATATTTT
TRBV6-6	TRBJ1-4	-	TRBD1	CASSYSGQGNEKLFF	TGTGCCAGCAGTTACTCTGGACAGGGAAACGAAAAACTGTTTTTT